This TCR beta chain emerged from a study of Ad26.COV2.S vaccination and SARS-CoV-2 variants. On the study more broadly: Sample donor was a member of the COV1001 Ad26.COV2.S trial arm. Intramuscularly, Ad26.COV2.S was given either once or twice, 56 days apart. Study conclusions and caveats: Similar non-spike TCR breadth was seen in vaccine and placebo recipients.

The length of the CDR3 is 13 residues. CDR1 MNHEY and CDR2 SVGEGT come from the germline V gene. Trimming took 2 bases from V and 2 from J, leaving 3 bases between them. Worth noting for this clone: As yet, its antigen is unknown.

The treatment is: some 19 received Ad26.COV2.S at low or high dose, single or two shots; several received placebo; per-sample allocation not given. Following the first vaccine or placebo injection, samples were taken on day 63. Whoever gave the sample was an adult aged 18-55 years in Boston. The table came from immunoSEQ multiplex PCR; TCRdb's copy has only in-frame clones and leaves some out. The sample lists a few hundred thousand clones, about four fifths occurring once. The chain links TRBV6-2 or TRBV6-3 to TRBJ2-2; D is unresolved. The source is a person aged 18 to 65 who received the Ad26.COV2.S COVID-19 vaccine or a placebo. Sequenced here: peripheral blood, sampled in a trial of Ad26.COV2.S vaccine versus placebo. CDR3 nucleotide sequence: TGTGCCAGCAGTTACACTAACACCGGGGAGCTGTTTTTT. Residues: CASSYTNTGELFF.